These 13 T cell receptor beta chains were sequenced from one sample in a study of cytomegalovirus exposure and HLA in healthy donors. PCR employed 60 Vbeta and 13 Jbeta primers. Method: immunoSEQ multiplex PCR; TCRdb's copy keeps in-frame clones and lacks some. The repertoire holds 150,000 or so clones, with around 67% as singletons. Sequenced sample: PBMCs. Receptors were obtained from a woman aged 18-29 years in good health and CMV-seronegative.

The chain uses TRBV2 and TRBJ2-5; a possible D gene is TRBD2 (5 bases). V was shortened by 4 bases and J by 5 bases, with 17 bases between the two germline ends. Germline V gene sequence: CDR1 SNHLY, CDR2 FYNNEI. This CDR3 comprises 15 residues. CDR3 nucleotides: TGTGCCAGCAGTGGCTCCGGCCTAGCAGTGGAGACCCAGTACTTC. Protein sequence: CASSGSGLAVETQYF.

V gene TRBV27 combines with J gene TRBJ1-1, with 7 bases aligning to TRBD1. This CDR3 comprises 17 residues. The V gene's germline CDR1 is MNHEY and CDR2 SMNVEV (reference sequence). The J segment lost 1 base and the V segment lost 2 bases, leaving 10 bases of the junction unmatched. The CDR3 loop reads CASSLSWWDSKNTEAFF. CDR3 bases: TGTGCCAGCAGTTTAAGTTGGTGGGACAGTAAGAACACTGAAGCTTTCTTT.

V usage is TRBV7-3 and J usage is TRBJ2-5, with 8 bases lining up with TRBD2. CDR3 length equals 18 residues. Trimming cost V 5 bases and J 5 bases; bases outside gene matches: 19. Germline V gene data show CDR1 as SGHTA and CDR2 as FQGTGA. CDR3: CASSPLGLARARGETQYF. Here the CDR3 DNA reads TGTGCCAGCAGCCCACTCGGACTAGCCCGGGCGAGGGGGGAGACCCAGTACTTC.

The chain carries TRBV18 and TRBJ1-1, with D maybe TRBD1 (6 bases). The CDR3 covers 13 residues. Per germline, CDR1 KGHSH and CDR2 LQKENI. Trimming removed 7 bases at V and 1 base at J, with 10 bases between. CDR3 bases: TGTGCCAGCTTTGGACAGCCGAACACTGAAGCTTTCTTT. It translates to CASFGQPNTEAFF.

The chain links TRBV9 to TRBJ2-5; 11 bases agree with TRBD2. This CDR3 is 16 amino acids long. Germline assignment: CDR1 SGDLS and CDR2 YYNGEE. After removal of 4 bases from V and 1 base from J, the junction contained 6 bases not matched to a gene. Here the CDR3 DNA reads TGTGCCAGCAGCCCTGGGACTAGCGGACCCCAAGAGACCCAGTACTTC. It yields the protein CASSPGTSGPQETQYF. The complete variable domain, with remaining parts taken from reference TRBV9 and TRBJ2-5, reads DSGVTQTPKHLITATGQRVTLRCSPRSGDLSVYWYQQSLDQGLQFLIQYYNGEERAKGNILERFSAQQFPDLHSELNLSSLELGDSALYFCASSPGTSGPQETQYFGPGTRLLVL.

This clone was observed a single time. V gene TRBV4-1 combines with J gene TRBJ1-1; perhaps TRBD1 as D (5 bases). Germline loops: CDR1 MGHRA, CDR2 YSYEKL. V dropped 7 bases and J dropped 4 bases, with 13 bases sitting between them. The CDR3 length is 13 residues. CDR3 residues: CASMGRVGTEAFF. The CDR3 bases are TGCGCCAGCATGGGGCGAGTGGGCACTGAAGCTTTCTTT.

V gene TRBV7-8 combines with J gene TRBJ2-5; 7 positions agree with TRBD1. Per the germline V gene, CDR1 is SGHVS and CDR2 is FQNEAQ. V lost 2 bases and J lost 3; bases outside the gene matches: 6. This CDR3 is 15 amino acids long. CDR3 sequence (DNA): TGTGCCAGCAGCTTATCGACAGGGCGGGAAGAGACCCAGTACTTC. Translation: CASSLSTGREETQYF.

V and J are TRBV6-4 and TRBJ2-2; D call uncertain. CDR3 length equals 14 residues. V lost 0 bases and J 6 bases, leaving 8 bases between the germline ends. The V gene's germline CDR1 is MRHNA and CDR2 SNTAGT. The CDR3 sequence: CASSDSRRAGELFF. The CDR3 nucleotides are TGTGCCAGCAGTGACTCGAGACGGGCCGGGGAGCTGTTTTTT.

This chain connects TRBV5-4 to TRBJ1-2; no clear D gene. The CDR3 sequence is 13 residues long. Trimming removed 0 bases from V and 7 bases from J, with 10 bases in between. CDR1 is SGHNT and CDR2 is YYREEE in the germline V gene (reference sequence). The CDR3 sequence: CASSLEVAVGYTF. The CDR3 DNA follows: TGTGCCAGCAGCTTGGAAGTGGCGGTTGGCTACACCTTC.

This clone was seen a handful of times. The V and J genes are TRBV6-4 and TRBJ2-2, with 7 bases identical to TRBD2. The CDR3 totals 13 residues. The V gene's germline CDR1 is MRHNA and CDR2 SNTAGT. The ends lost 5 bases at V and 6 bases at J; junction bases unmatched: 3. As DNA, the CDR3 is TGTGCCAGCAGTCCTGGACTAGCCGGGGAGCTGTTTTTT. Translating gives CASSPGLAGELFF.

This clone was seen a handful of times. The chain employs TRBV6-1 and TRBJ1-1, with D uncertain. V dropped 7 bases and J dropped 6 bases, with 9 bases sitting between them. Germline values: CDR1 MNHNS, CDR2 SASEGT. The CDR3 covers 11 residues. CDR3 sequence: CASIYSAEAFF. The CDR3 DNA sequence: TGTGCCAGCATTTATAGCGCTGAAGCTTTCTTT.

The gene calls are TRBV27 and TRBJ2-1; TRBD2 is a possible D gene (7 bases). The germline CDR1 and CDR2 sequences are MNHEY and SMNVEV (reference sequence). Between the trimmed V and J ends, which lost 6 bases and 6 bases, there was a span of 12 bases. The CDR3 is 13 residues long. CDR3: CASREGGANEQFF. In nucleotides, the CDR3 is TGTGCCAGCAGGGAGGGGGGGGCCAATGAGCAGTTCTTC.

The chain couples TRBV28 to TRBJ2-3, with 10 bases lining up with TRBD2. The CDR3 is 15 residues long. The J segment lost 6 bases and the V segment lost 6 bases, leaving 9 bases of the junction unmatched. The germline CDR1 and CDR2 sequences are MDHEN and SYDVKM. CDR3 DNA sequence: TGTGCCAGCAGATCGGCACTAGCGGGAATGGATACGCAGTATTTT. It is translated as CASRSALAGMDTQYF.